A selection of T cell receptor beta chains follows, all from one sample in a study of cytomegalovirus exposure and HLA in healthy donors. Some clones are missing from TCRdb's copy, which holds only in-frame ones; the method was immunoSEQ multiplex PCR. The table records around 200,000 clones, about 80% of them present only once. Material: PBMCs. The receptor set was obtained from a man younger than 35 in good health and CMV-seronegative. The CDR3 runs from the conserved cysteine through the conserved F or W. A D gene is named only where the DNA matches it firmly. For some rows the clone size is stated as once, few or many, or as a class when expanded; others skip it.

d_gene	v_gene	j_gene	abundance	CDR3nt	CDR3aa
NA	TRBV15	TRBJ2-5	NA	TGTGCCACCAGCAGAGCAGACTTGGCGGGGTCGGGGGAGACCCAGTACTTC	CATSRADLAGSGETQYF
NA	TRBV28	TRBJ1-2	once	TGTGCCAGCAGTGGAATCGGGGGAGGCTACACCTTC	CASSGIGGGYTF
TRBD1	TRBV25-1	TRBJ1-5	once	TGTGCCAGCAGTGACAGACAGGGGGATCAGCCCCAGCATTTT	CASSDRQGDQPQHF
NA	TRBV29-1	TRBJ1-5	NA	TGCAGCCTGGACCAGGGTAGCAATCAGCCCCAGCATTTT	CSLDQGSNQPQHF
NA	TRBV30	TRBJ2-7	NA	TGTGCCTGGAGTGTACCCGGCGGCGGTGTATCCTACGAGCAGTACTTC	CAWSVPGGGVSYEQYF
NA	TRBV7-7	TRBJ2-1	NA	TGTGCTAGCAGCTTAGACAGCTACAATGAGCAGTTCTTC	CASSLDSYNEQFF
NA	TRBV2	TRBJ1-1	NA	TGTGCCAGCAGCCTACAGGGTCCGAACACTGAAGCTTTCTTT	CASSLQGPNTEAFF
TRBD1	TRBV6-6	TRBJ1-5	NA	TGTGCCAGCAGCCCGGGACAGGGACAAAATCAGCCCCAGCATTTT	CASSPGQGQNQPQHF
TRBD1	TRBV7-2	TRBJ1-5	once	TGTGCCAGCAGCCTGGGACAGGGAAGTGGAGGGCCCCAGCATTTT	CASSLGQGSGGPQHF
NA	TRBV6-5	TRBJ2-7	NA	TGTGCCAGCAGTTACGAGGGCCCGAGCTCCTACGAGCAGTACTTC	CASSYEGPSSYEQYF
TRBD1	TRBV5-1	TRBJ1-4	NA	TGCGCCAGCAGCTTCGGGACAGGGGGAAATGAAAAACTGTTTTTT	CASSFGTGGNEKLFF
TRBD2	TRBV6-4	TRBJ2-1	NA	TGTGCCAGCAGTGAGCCCCCCGGGAGCGGGGGTAACAATGGGCAGTTCTTC	CASSEPPGSGGNNGQFF